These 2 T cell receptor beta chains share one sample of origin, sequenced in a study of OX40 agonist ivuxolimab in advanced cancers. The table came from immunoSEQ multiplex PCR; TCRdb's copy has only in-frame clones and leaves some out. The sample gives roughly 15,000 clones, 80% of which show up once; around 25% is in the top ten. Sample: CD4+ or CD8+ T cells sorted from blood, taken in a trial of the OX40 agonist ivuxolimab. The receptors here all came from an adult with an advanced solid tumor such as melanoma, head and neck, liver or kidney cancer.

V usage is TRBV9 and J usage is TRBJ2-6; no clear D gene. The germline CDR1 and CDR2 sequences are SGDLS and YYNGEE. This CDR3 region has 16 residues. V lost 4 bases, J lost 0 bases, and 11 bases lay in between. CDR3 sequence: CASSFNRDSGANVLTF. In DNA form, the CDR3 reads TGTGCCAGCAGCTTTAACAGAGACTCTGGGGCCAACGTCCTGACTTTC.

In nucleotides, the CDR3 is TGCGCCAGCAGTGAGTTTTCCGGGACTAGCGGGATCAATGAGCAGTTCTTC. Encoded protein: CASSEFSGTSGINEQFF. V and J are TRBV10-1 and TRBJ2-1, with 13 nucleotides matching TRBD2. V trimming: 1 base; J trimming: 6 bases; junction bases outside the gene matches: 6. The CDR3 runs 17 residues. Germline CDR1 reads WNHNN; CDR2 reads SYGVQD (reference sequence).